This T cell receptor beta chain was sequenced for a study of blood T cells in healthy people across ages. The CDR3 loop spans 17 amino acids. Germline V gives CDR1 MNHNY, CDR2 SVGAGI (reference sequence). Losses at the gene ends were 0 bases for V and 5 bases for J; bases not matched to a gene: 11. Drawn from each donor were approximately 9.5 milliliters of peripheral blood. The use of a sample-barcoded 5' primer and a J-beta primer mix characterized a second PCR of about 7 to 12 cycles. TCRdb itself ran the 5' RACE reads through MiXCR, one entry per CDR3 protein. The sample yields 1.5 million or so distinct CDR3 sequences, roughly 40% seen once.

The specimen sequenced was blood. The chain joins TRBV6-6 to TRBJ2-7; 9 bases match TRBD1. This TCR derives from a woman in her late teens or twenties in good health. CDR3 DNA sequence: TGTGCCAGCAGTTACTCGAAGCCGGGACAGGGACCCAACGAGCAGTACTTC. The encoded protein is CASSYSKPGQGPNEQYF.